A single sample is the source of the 22 T cell receptor beta chains below, sequenced in a study of T cells in Graves' hyperthyroidism and ophthalmopathy. Researchers took RNA transcripts and amplified the TCR beta CDR3 regions from them. Researchers ran a first-round RT-PCR on the TCR CDR3 using the HTBI primer set. TCRdb reprocessed the multiplex PCR reads via MiXCR and lists one record per CDR3 protein. The sample has hundreds of thousands of distinct CDR3 sequences, 12% to 15% seen once. Source material: blood. These receptors were obtained from a woman between 18 and 30 years old with Graves' hyperthyroidism.

The table lists this clonotype with many counts. The chain uses TRBV6-1 and TRBJ1-2, with D possibly matching TRBD1 (6 bases). The CDR3 spans 15 residues. Germline V gene data show CDR1 as MNHNS and CDR2 as SASEGT. Deletions cut 5 bases from V and 4 bases from J, with 17 bases between. The CDR3, as DNA: TGTGCCAGCAGTCAAGACTTGGGACAAACCTATGGCTACACCTTC. This encodes CASSQDLGQTYGYTF.

V usage is TRBV20-1 and J usage is TRBJ2-7, with D maybe TRBD1 (6 bases). This CDR3 is built from 18 residues. Between the trimmed V and J ends, which lost 0 bases and 2 bases, there was a span of 23 bases. Germline V gives CDR1 DFQATT, CDR2 SNEGSKA (reference sequence). This CDR3 reads CSARDFGGTGMRTYEQYF. CDR3 sequence (DNA): TGCAGTGCTAGAGATTTTGGGGGTACAGGGATGCGGACCTACGAGCAGTACTTC.

This chain joins TRBV12-3 or TRBV12-4 and TRBJ1-3; 10 bases map to TRBD1. The V and J ends lost 5 bases and 8 bases, in that order; junction bases with no gene match: 6. The CDR3 has 14 residues. The DNA of the CDR3 is TGTGCCAGCAGTCCTGACAGGGGGCTACACACCATATATTTT. Amino acid sequence: CASSPDRGLHTIYF.

The rearrangement links TRBV5-1 to TRBJ2-5; possible D gene TRBD2, 6 bases. The V and J ends lost 6 bases and 6 bases respectively, with 15 bases between them. The germline V gene encodes CDR1 SGHRS and CDR2 YFSETQ. This CDR3 region has 13 residues. Here the CDR3 reads CASNSEGRQTQYF. The CDR3 nucleotides read TGCGCCAGCAACTCCGAAGGGAGGCAGACCCAGTACTTC.

Of note for this clonotype: A single base separates this from a much larger clone, so it may be a read error. This rearrangement joins TRBV20-1 to TRBJ2-7, with a tentative D call TRBD2 (5 bases). Germline V gene data show CDR1 as DFQATT and CDR2 as SNEGSKA (reference sequence). The CDR3 runs to 14 residues. The germline V and J ends were trimmed by 0 bases and 6 bases, with 15 bases remaining between them. CDR3 sequence: CSAREGEGPREQYF. The CDR3 DNA reads TGCAGTGCTAGAGAGGGAGAGGGCCCCCGCGAGCAGTACTTC.

This clonotype showed up many times. The chain couples TRBV12-3 or TRBV12-4 to TRBJ1-2, with D hard to call. This CDR3 contains 12 residues. V lost 6 bases, J lost 8 bases, and 13 bases lay in between. CDR3 protein: CASSSTELGYTF. CDR3 DNA sequence: TGTGCCAGCAGCTCAACTGAACTGGGCTACACCTTC.

This clonotype was observed a few times. V and J are TRBV20-1 and TRBJ1-5, with TRBD1 as a possible D gene (6 bases). V shed 4 bases and J shed 7 bases, with 11 bases lying between them. The V gene's germline CDR1 is DFQATT and CDR2 SNEGSKA (reference sequence). The CDR3 is made up of 12 amino acids. CDR3 nucleotide sequence: TGCAGTGCTAAAGGGGGGCAGCAGCCCCAGCATTTT. Protein sequence: CSAKGGQQPQHF.

The chain carries TRBV20-1 and TRBJ2-7; 11 bases map to TRBD2. V was pared by 3 bases and J by 7 bases, with 8 bases of the junction left unmatched. This CDR3 spans 14 amino acids. Germline loops: CDR1 DFQATT, CDR2 SNEGSKA (reference sequence). The CDR3 sequence is CSASVGTSGREQYF. The CDR3 region has the DNA TGCAGTGCTAGCGTCGGGACTAGCGGTCGGGAGCAGTACTTC.

This clonotype was seen a handful of times. V and J are TRBV19 and TRBJ2-2; either TRBD1 or TRBD2 may supply D (5 bases each). The germline V gene encodes CDR1 LNHDA and CDR2 SQIVND (reference sequence). Deletions cut 10 bases from V and 2 bases from J, with 20 bases between. CDR3 size: 16 residues. The CDR3 is CAIRSTPGTNTGELFF. CDR3 coding DNA: TGTGCCATCCGAAGCACCCCCGGGACCAACACCGGGGAGCTGTTTTTT.

This clonotype was seen many times. J is TRBJ2-5 and V is TRBV20-1; D could derive from TRBD1 or TRBD2 (5 bases each). Per the germline V gene, CDR1 is DFQATT and CDR2 is SNEGSKA (reference sequence). Trimming cost V 0 bases and J 2 bases, with 16 bases left between them. There are 16 residues in the CDR3. CDR3 protein: CSARDRLRGSQETQYF. Written as DNA, the CDR3 is TGCAGTGCTAGAGACCGATTGAGGGGCTCTCAAGAGACCCAGTACTTC.

The chain couples TRBV29-1 to TRBJ2-7; tentative D call: TRBD2 (6 bases). Trimming removed 4 bases from V and 4 bases from J, with 14 bases in between. CDR1 SQVTM and CDR2 ANQGSEA come from the germline V gene. This CDR3 has 13 residues. For the CDR3, the DNA is TGCAGCGTTGCATCGGGGGTGGGATACGAGCAGTACTTC. It translates to CSVASGVGYEQYF.

Only a few counts were recorded for this clonotype. The V and J genes are TRBV30 and TRBJ2-5, with TRBD1 matching 11 bases. The CDR3 length is 15 residues. After removal of 2 bases from V and 4 bases from J, the junction contained 6 bases not matched to a gene. The germline gives CDR1 GTSNPN, CDR2 SVGIG (reference sequence). CDR3 coding DNA: TGTGCCTGGAGTCGGGGACAGGGGGTTCGAGAGACCCAGTACTTC. Translating it yields CAWSRGQGVRETQYF.

The sample holds a few counts of this clonotype. The CDR3 nucleotides are TGTGCCAGCAGCCAAGCCGGGACATACAATGAGCAGTTCTTC. As protein: CASSQAGTYNEQFF. This chain joins TRBV4-2 and TRBJ2-1, with a possible D match to TRBD1 (6 bases). Trimming took 1 base from V and 4 from J, leaving 8 bases between them. This CDR3 region has 14 residues. CDR1 and CDR2 (germline): LGHNA, YNFKEQ.

This clonotype was seen only a few times. The chain recombines TRBV3-1 with TRBJ2-2; maybe TRBD2 (5 bases). The germline V and J ends were trimmed by 1 base and 4 bases, with 13 bases remaining between them. CDR3 length: 16 amino acids. From germline, CDR1 is LGHDT and CDR2 YNNKEL (reference sequence). The CDR3, as DNA: TGTGCCAGCAGCCAAGCCGGCGGGCCTCGCACCGGGGAGCTGTTTTTT. This codes for CASSQAGGPRTGELFF.

The J gene is TRBJ2-7, the V gene TRBV25-1, with D possibly matching TRBD1 (6 bases). V was cut by 6 bases and J by 7 bases, with 22 bases left in between. This CDR3 is 15 amino acids long. Per germline, CDR1 MGHDK and CDR2 SYGVNS. CDR3 in amino acids: CASSKTGYKGQEQYF. The CDR3 nucleotides are TGTGCCAGCAGCAAGACAGGATACAAAGGACAAGAGCAGTACTTC.

V gene TRBV5-1 combines with J gene TRBJ2-3, with D maybe TRBD1 (6 bases). Germline V gene lookup returns CDR1 SGHRS and CDR2 YFSETQ. V shed 4 bases and J shed 4 bases, with 16 bases lying between them. The CDR3 sequence is 15 residues long. In DNA, the CDR3 is TGCGCCAGCAGCCAAGACTTATCAGGGGCAGATACGCAGTATTTT. It yields the protein CASSQDLSGADTQYF. The whole variable domain, remainder taken from reference TRBV5-1 and TRBJ2-3, is KAGVTQTPRYLIKTRGQQVTLSCSPISGHRSVSWYQQTPGQGLQFLFEYFSETQRNKGNFPGRFSGRQFSNSRSEMNVSTLELGDSALYLCASSQDLSGADTQYFGPGTRLTVL.

The rearrangement joins TRBV11-1 to TRBJ2-7; TRBD2 is a possible D gene (6 bases). The CDR3 runs to 12 residues. With 5 bases removed from V and 6 bases from J, the gap between germline ends came to 11 bases. Germline V gives CDR1 SGHAT, CDR2 FQDESV (reference sequence). For the CDR3, the DNA is TGTGCCAGCAGCCTGGGGGGTATCGAGCAGTACTTC. Amino acids: CASSLGGIEQYF.

This clonotype turned up a few times. This chain connects TRBV4-1 to TRBJ2-7; TRBD1 aligns across 9 bases. The germline gives CDR1 MGHRA, CDR2 YSYEKL. The CDR3 has 16 residues. The ends lost 0 bases at V and 1 base at J; junction bases unmatched: 4. The CDR3 DNA follows: TGCGCCAGCAGCCAAGATGCTGGACAGGGGTCCTACGAGCAGTACTTC. Its translation is CASSQDAGQGSYEQYF.

There are many counts of this clonotype. CDR3 bases: TGTGCCTGGGGGGCTTGGGGGGCGAATGAAAAACTGTTTTTT. The encoded protein is CAWGAWGANEKLFF. The rearrangement links TRBV30 to TRBJ1-4; possibly TRBD1 for D (6 bases). The CDR3 runs 14 residues. The V gene lost 5 bases and the J gene lost 5 bases, with 15 bases spanning the gap. Germline-derived CDR1 and CDR2 are GTSNPN and SVGIG (reference sequence).

This clonotype was counted ten times or more. The chain's CDR3 is CTLAGNTQYF. The CDR3 DNA reads as TGCACCCTCGCGGGGAATACGCAGTATTTT. The V call is TRBV20-1, the J call TRBJ2-3; maybe TRBD2 (6 bases). Germline lookup yields CDR1 DFQATT and CDR2 SNEGSKA (reference sequence). CDR3 length: 10 amino acids.

The table lists this clonotype with many counts. CDR3 sequence: CASSYSTRRTEAFF. The CDR3 region has the DNA TGTGCCAGCAGTTACTCGACTCGGCGCACTGAAGCTTTCTTT. The chain joins TRBV6-2 or TRBV6-3 to TRBJ1-1; D not resolved. The CDR3 loop spans 14 amino acids. V was shortened by 0 bases and J by 4 bases, with 9 bases between the two germline ends. CDR1 is MNHEY, CDR2 SVGEGT, per germline.

This sequence joins TRBV15 and TRBJ2-5; 9 nucleotides line up with TRBD2. The CDR3 spans 17 residues. V dropped 0 bases and J dropped 4; count of bases not matched to a gene: 9. The germline V gene has CDR1 LNHNV and CDR2 YYDKDF (reference sequence). The CDR3 loop is CATSRDHGGRAPETQYF. The CDR3 DNA is TGTGCCACCAGCAGAGATCACGGCGGGAGGGCCCCAGAGACCCAGTACTTC.